This T cell receptor (beta chain) was retrieved from a study of T cell responses to AZD1222 COVID-19 vaccine. Overall study context: Doses given second, at about 4 or about 12 weeks, were pooled.

Here immunoSEQ multiplex PCR was the method, and the copy in TCRdb shows in-frame clones only, minus some. This sample yields under 200,000 clones, of which about 88% are seen a single time; approximately 5.7% belongs to the top ten. About this clone: Its specificity is unknown.

Study-wide findings and caveats: Among those given AZD1222, only six were seropositive at baseline. There were mostly white British donors and more females than males, and clonal diversity was possibly underestimated. Spike regions recognized by vaccine-associated CD4 TCRs spanned the protein, led by 160-218 and 743-854.

Sequencing used peripheral blood, obtained on day 0 of AZD1222 vaccination. This clonotype was sampled from an adult in good health.

The CDR3 DNA sequence: TGTGCCAGCAGTTCATTAGACAGCTCTGGGGCCAACGTCCTGACTTTC. This sequence encodes CASSSLDSSGANVLTF. This chain connects TRBV27 to TRBJ2-6, with D perhaps TRBD1 (5 bases). Germline lookup yields CDR1 MNHEY and CDR2 SMNVEV (reference sequence). Between the trimmed V and J ends, which lost 4 bases and 0 bases, there was a span of 10 bases. The CDR3 runs to 16 residues.